A selection of T cell receptor beta chains follows, all from one sample in a study of spatial heterogeneity in lung cancer. In TCRdb, the 5' RACE reads were re-called with MiXCR into one record per CDR3 protein. The repertoire holds fewer than 60,000 distinct CDR3 sequences, more than 6.5% seen once, with approximately 35% in the top ten. The input for sequencing was PBMCs, taken at follow-up. The receptors shown here come from a female donor with early-stage non-small cell lung cancer. The CDR3 runs from the conserved cysteine through the conserved F or W. Each record gives: V gene, D gene, J gene, clone size, CDR3 length, CDR3 protein, CDR3 DNA. A D gene is named only where the DNA matches it firmly. Only part of the rows carry a size: once, few, many, or a class if the clone is expanded.

v_call: TRBV7-2; d_call: TRBD1; j_call: TRBJ2-1; clone_size: few; cdr3_length: 15; cdr3_aa: CASSSGTGIYNEQFF; cdr3_nt: TGTGCCAGCAGCTCAGGGACAGGGATATACAATGAGCAGTTCTTC
v_call: TRBV30; d_call: TRBD1; j_call: TRBJ1-1; clone_size: -; cdr3_length: 16; cdr3_aa: CAWRDWTGALNTEAFF; cdr3_nt: TGTGCCTGGAGGGACTGGACAGGGGCGCTGAACACTGAAGCTTTCTTT
v_call: TRBV5-1; d_call: -; j_call: TRBJ2-5; clone_size: many; cdr3_length: 12; cdr3_aa: CASSFSRETQYF; cdr3_nt: TGCGCCAGCAGCTTCTCCCGGGAGACCCAGTACTTC
v_call: TRBV4-1; d_call: -; j_call: TRBJ1-1; clone_size: many; cdr3_length: 15; cdr3_aa: CASSQGLTMNTEAFF; cdr3_nt: TGCGCCAGCAGCCAAGGTCTGACCATGAACACTGAAGCTTTCTTT
v_call: TRBV20-1; d_call: -; j_call: TRBJ1-4; clone_size: few; cdr3_length: 13; cdr3_aa: CSVPGLTGEKLFF; cdr3_nt: TGCAGTGTCCCGGGCCTCACCGGTGAAAAACTGTTTTTT
v_call: TRBV7-2; d_call: -; j_call: TRBJ1-6; clone_size: -; cdr3_length: 16; cdr3_aa: CATRRGSSSYNSPLHF; cdr3_nt: TGTGCCACCCGCCGGGGCTCGAGCTCCTATAATTCACCCCTCCACTTT
v_call: TRBV7-2; d_call: -; j_call: TRBJ1-2; clone_size: many; cdr3_length: 14; cdr3_aa: CASQRGREVNGYTF; cdr3_nt: TGTGCCAGCCAGAGGGGCAGGGAAGTCAATGGCTACACCTTC
v_call: TRBV28; d_call: -; j_call: TRBJ2-2; clone_size: many; cdr3_length: 16; cdr3_aa: CASTTPQGLNTGELFF; cdr3_nt: TGTGCCAGCACCACCCCCCAAGGCCTGAACACCGGGGAGCTGTTTTTT
v_call: TRBV4-1; d_call: TRBD1; j_call: TRBJ1-2; clone_size: medium-sized; cdr3_length: 15; cdr3_aa: CASSPGQGEGYGYTF; cdr3_nt: TGCGCCAGCAGCCCTGGACAGGGGGAAGGCTATGGCTACACCTTC
v_call: TRBV7-3; d_call: -; j_call: TRBJ2-3; clone_size: few; cdr3_length: 14; cdr3_aa: CASSFGGATDTQYF; cdr3_nt: TGTGCCAGCAGCTTCGGAGGGGCCACAGATACGCAGTATTTT
v_call: TRBV6-2/TRBV6-3; d_call: -; j_call: TRBJ1-6; clone_size: many; cdr3_length: 18; cdr3_aa: CASIDRFGSSSYNSPLHF; cdr3_nt: TGTGCCAGCATCGACCGGTTCGGATCCAGCTCCTATAATTCACCCCTCCACTTT
v_call: TRBV4-1; d_call: -; j_call: TRBJ2-1; clone_size: few; cdr3_length: 16; cdr3_aa: CASSQTPSTANNEQFF; cdr3_nt: TGCGCCAGCAGCCAAACCCCTTCCACTGCTAACAATGAGCAGTTCTTC